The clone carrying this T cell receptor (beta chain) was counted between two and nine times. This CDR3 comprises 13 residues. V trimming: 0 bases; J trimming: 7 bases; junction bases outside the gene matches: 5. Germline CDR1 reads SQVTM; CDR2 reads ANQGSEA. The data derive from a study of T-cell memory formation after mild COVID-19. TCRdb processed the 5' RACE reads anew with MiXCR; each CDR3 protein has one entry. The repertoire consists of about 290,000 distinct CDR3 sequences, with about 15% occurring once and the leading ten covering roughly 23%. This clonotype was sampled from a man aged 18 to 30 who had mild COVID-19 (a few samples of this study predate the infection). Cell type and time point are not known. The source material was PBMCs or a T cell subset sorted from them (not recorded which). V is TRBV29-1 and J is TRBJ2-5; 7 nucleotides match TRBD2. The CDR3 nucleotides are TGCAGCGTTGAAGATGGGGGGGTTCGGACCCAGTACTTC. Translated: CSVEDGGVRTQYF.